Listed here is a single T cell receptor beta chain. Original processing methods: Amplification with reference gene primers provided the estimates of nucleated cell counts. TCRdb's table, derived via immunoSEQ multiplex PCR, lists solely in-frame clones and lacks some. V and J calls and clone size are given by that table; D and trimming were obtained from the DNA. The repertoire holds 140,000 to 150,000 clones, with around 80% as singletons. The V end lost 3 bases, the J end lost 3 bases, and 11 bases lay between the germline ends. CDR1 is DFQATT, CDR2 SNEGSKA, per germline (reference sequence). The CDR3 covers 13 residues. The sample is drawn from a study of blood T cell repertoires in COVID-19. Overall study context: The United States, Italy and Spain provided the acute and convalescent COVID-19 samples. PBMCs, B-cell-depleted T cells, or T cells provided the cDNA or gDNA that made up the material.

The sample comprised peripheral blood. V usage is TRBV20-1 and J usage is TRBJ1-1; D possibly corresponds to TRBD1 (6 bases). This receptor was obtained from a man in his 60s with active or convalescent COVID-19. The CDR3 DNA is TGCAGTGCTAGTACAGGGCCGGACACTGAAGCTTTCTTT. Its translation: CSASTGPDTEAFF.